This record covers a single TCR beta chain. The antigen remains unidentified. The data originate from a study of response to subunit inactivated influenza vaccine. Study conclusions and caveats: A suggestion made by the authors is that each seasonal influenza vaccination recruits few new T cells.

TCRdb reanalysed the RT-PCR reads using MiXCR and keeps one entry per CDR3 protein. Among over 150,000 distinct CDR3 sequences listed, roughly 10% were seen once. The source was CD8+ T cells sorted from PBMCs, collected less than 30 months after vaccination. The receptor was derived from a man between 50 and 75 years old who received an inactivated influenza vaccine.

CDR3 amino acids: CASSYSGTVYNEQFF. DNA for the CDR3: TGTGCCAGCAGTTACTCTGGGACGGTTTACAATGAGCAGTTCTTC. V usage is TRBV6-2 or TRBV6-3 and J usage is TRBJ2-1, with D tentatively TRBD1 or TRBD2 (5 bases each). This CDR3 spans 15 amino acids. The germline V gene has CDR1 MNHEY and CDR2 SVGEGT. Trimming stripped 0 bases from V and 4 bases from J, with 10 bases between.